The 31 T cell receptor beta chains in this list originate from one sample, sequenced in a study of CD8 T cells in Susac syndrome. When the RNA was reverse transcribed, random hexamers were used with an input of roughly 0.5 to 1 ug. TCRdb re-called the immunoSEQ multiplex PCR reads through MiXCR, storing one row per CDR3 protein. This sample has hundreds of thousands of distinct CDR3 sequences; around 93% occur once, and the top ten carry approximately 0.15%. The material sequenced was CD4+ T cells from PBMCs. The receptors derive from a human donor with Susac syndrome.

The V call is TRBV29-1, the J call TRBJ1-2, with 10 bases that match TRBD1. The ends lost 6 bases at V and 8 bases at J; junction bases unmatched: 15. The CDR3 totals 15 residues. CDR1 SQVTM and CDR2 ANQGSEA come from the germline V gene. Written as DNA, the CDR3 is TGCAGCGTCTCGACCGGACAGGGGGGGTGGTCCGGCTACACCTTC. As protein: CSVSTGQGGWSGYTF.

The V gene is TRBV30, the J gene TRBJ2-7; D uncertain. The V and J ends lost 4 bases and 3 bases respectively, with 10 bases between them. Looked up from germline, CDR1 is GTSNPN and CDR2 is SVGIG (reference sequence). The CDR3 loop spans 12 amino acids. CDR3 sequence reads: CAWISNGYEQYF. CDR3 bases: TGTGCCTGGATTTCCAACGGCTACGAGCAGTACTTC.

The V and J genes are TRBV7-9 and TRBJ1-1; D remains ambiguous. Germline assignment: CDR1 SEHNR and CDR2 FQNEAQ (reference sequence). V lost 5 bases and J lost 6, with 19 bases in between. CDR3 length: 15 amino acids. The CDR3 coding sequence is TGTGCCAGCAGCCTAAACGCCGCCCAGGCCTCTGAAGCTTTCTTT. Encoded protein: CASSLNAAQASEAFF.

This chain joins TRBV7-2 and TRBJ2-5, with 9 bases that match TRBD2. CDR3 length: 13 residues. The germline CDR1 and CDR2 sequences are SGHTA and FQGNSA. V was pared by 5 bases and J by 4 bases, with 2 bases of the junction left unmatched. The CDR3 protein is CASSTGLAETQYF. CDR3 bases: TGTGCCAGCAGCACGGGACTAGCAGAGACCCAGTACTTC.

The chain has TRBV29-1 and TRBJ1-1; D gene ambiguous. CDR3 length: 15 amino acids. V lost 6 bases, J lost 1 base, and 18 bases lay in between. Germline V lookup: CDR1 SQVTM, CDR2 ANQGSEA. The CDR3 loop is CSVPVDPVTNTEAFF. In DNA form, the CDR3 reads TGCAGCGTCCCCGTTGATCCAGTTACGAACACTGAAGCTTTCTTT. Complete variable domain (other parts from reference TRBV29-1 and TRBJ1-1): SAVISQKPSRDICQRGTSLTIQCQVDSQVTMMFWYRQQPGQSLTLIATANQGSEATYESGFVIDKFPISRPNLTFSTLTVSNMSPEDSSIYLCSVPVDPVTNTEAFFGQGTRLTVV.

The gene calls are TRBV7-9 and TRBJ2-5; D not resolved. CDR3 length equals 15 residues. Germline lookup yields CDR1 SEHNR and CDR2 FQNEAQ (reference sequence). Trimming cost V 0 bases and J 5 bases, with 13 bases left between them. The DNA for the CDR3 is TGTGCCAGCAGCTTAGCGGTACGGCCTCAGGAGACCCAGTACTTC. Amino acid sequence: CASSLAVRPQETQYF.

This clonotype was observed a handful of times. J is TRBJ1-1 and V is TRBV7-2; D unresolved. Germline assignment: CDR1 SGHTA and CDR2 FQGNSA. Trimming took 0 bases from V and 1 from J, leaving 9 bases between them. The CDR3 length is 15 residues. CDR3 nucleotide sequence: TGTGCCAGCAGCTTAGCTCGCACGGAGAACACTGAAGCTTTCTTT. This gives the protein CASSLARTENTEAFF.

This clonotype was picked up one time. The CDR3: CASSQDMGAGANVLTF. The CDR3 DNA is TGCGCCAGCAGCCAAGATATGGGGGCTGGGGCCAACGTCCTGACTTTC. The chain employs TRBV4-3 and TRBJ2-6; perhaps D is TRBD1 or TRBD2 (5 bases each). This CDR3 spans 16 amino acids. V was clipped by 0 bases and J by 2 bases, with 8 bases between them. From germline, CDR1 is LGHNA and CDR2 YSLEER.

The rearrangement uses TRBV27 and TRBJ2-7; perhaps TRBD1 as D (6 bases). Per the germline V gene, CDR1 is MNHEY and CDR2 is SMNVEV (reference sequence). Trimming cost V 3 bases and J 1 base, with 10 bases left between them. The CDR3 totals 14 residues. This CDR3 reads CASSFQGKSYEQYF. In DNA form, the CDR3 reads TGTGCCAGCAGTTTCCAGGGGAAATCCTACGAGCAGTACTTC.

This clonotype was found once. V is TRBV30 and J is TRBJ1-2, with TRBD1 as a possible D gene (5 bases). V dropped 1 base and J dropped 3 bases, with 12 bases sitting between them. Per germline, CDR1 GTSNPN and CDR2 SVGIG (reference sequence). The CDR3 consists of 14 residues. CDR3 region: CAWSEEGLYYGYTF. CDR3 DNA: TGTGCCTGGAGTGAAGAGGGACTATACTATGGCTACACCTTC.

The V call is TRBV6-2 or TRBV6-3, the J call TRBJ2-2; 7 nucleotides line up with TRBD2. The CDR3 extends over 14 amino acids. Trimming removed 10 bases from V and 1 base from J; junction bases left unmatched: 6. Germline V gene data show CDR1 as MNHEY and CDR2 as SVGEGT. This chain's CDR3 is CATYRGENTGELFF. The CDR3 nucleotides read TGTGCCACCTACCGGGGGGAGAACACCGGGGAGCTGTTTTTT.

This chain joins TRBV3-1 and TRBJ1-1; D call uncertain. Germline values: CDR1 LGHDT, CDR2 YNNKEL (reference sequence). This CDR3 is built from 14 residues. V gave up 2 bases and J gave up 1 base, with 8 bases separating them. CDR3 nucleotide sequence: TGTGCCAGCAGCCAATCAGGAGCGAACACTGAAGCTTTCTTT. Residues: CASSQSGANTEAFF. The full variable domain, completed using reference TRBV3-1 and TRBJ1-1, is DTAVSQTPKYLVTQMGNDKSIKCEQNLGHDTMYWYKQDSKKFLKIMFSYNNKELIINETVPNRFSPKSPDKAHLNLHINSLELGDSAVYFCASSQSGANTEAFFGQGTRLTVV.

Here the CDR3 reads CAWSAGARYGYTF. For the CDR3, the DNA is TGTGCCTGGAGTGCAGGAGCGCGCTATGGCTACACCTTC. J is TRBJ1-2 and V is TRBV30; D ambiguous. This CDR3 contains 13 residues. Germline assignment: CDR1 GTSNPN and CDR2 SVGIG (reference sequence). V was shortened by 1 base and J by 4 bases, with 10 bases between the two germline ends.

This chain joins TRBV6-2 or TRBV6-3 and TRBJ2-4, with D possibly called TRBD1 or TRBD2 (5 bases each). The CDR3 sequence is 12 residues long. Between the trimmed V and J ends, which lost 10 bases and 2 bases, there was a span of 9 bases. Germline CDR1 is MNHEY and CDR2 is SVGEGT. The CDR3: CATGASKNIQYF. As DNA, the CDR3 is TGTGCCACCGGGGCATCCAAAAACATTCAGTACTTC.

The J gene is TRBJ1-2, the V gene TRBV9; 10 bases fit TRBD1. Trimming cost V 0 bases and J 8 bases; bases outside gene matches: 4. The germline V gene encodes CDR1 SGDLS and CDR2 YYNGEE. The CDR3 consists of 14 residues. CDR3 amino acids: CASSVVGTGVGYTF. For the CDR3, the DNA is TGTGCCAGCAGCGTAGTCGGGACAGGGGTCGGCTACACCTTC. Looking up the rest from reference TRBV9 and TRBJ1-2 gives the full variable domain: DSGVTQTPKHLITATGQRVTLRCSPRSGDLSVYWYQQSLDQGLQFLIQYYNGEERAKGNILERFSAQQFPDLHSELNLSSLELGDSALYFCASSVVGTGVGYTFGSGTRLTVV.

V is TRBV12-3 or TRBV12-4 and J is TRBJ1-2, with TRBD1 matching over 10 bases. The V segment lost 4 bases and the J segment 6 bases; nucleotides outside the gene matches: 11. The CDR3 extends over 16 amino acids. The CDR3 coding sequence is TGTGCCAGCAGTTCAAATTTTCCCGGGACAGGGGATGGCTACACCTTC. Translating gives CASSSNFPGTGDGYTF.

The V gene is TRBV6-5, the J gene TRBJ1-2; D is ambiguous. CDR3 length equals 13 residues. Germline CDR1 reads MNHEY; CDR2 reads SVGAGI. Trimming left V 9 bases short and J 0 bases short, with 11 bases between. The DNA for the CDR3 is TGTGCCAGTCGGGAAAATACTAACTATGGCTACACCTTC. It codes for CASRENTNYGYTF.

This clonotype was seen once. The gene calls are TRBV3-1 and TRBJ2-5; D unresolved. V was shortened by 4 bases and J by 10 bases, with 25 bases between the two germline ends. The CDR3 extends over 16 amino acids. Germline V lookup: CDR1 LGHDT, CDR2 YNNKEL (reference sequence). CDR3 DNA sequence: TGTGCCAGCAGCCCGCCCAGCGTAAAGGGCCTAATGGGCCAGTACTTC. This codes for CASSPPSVKGLMGQYF.

The rearrangement links TRBV9 to TRBJ2-3; 9 bases line up with TRBD1. The CDR3 length is 14 residues. Germline V gene lookup returns CDR1 SGDLS and CDR2 YYNGEE. V lost 5 bases to trimming and J lost 14 bases; unmatched junction nucleotides: 15. DNA of the CDR3: TGTGCCAGCAGGCCGGGACAGGGAGTGGGAATTTTGTATTTT. It encodes CASRPGQGVGILYF.

V gene TRBV10-2 combines with J gene TRBJ1-1; 7 bases are a match to TRBD1. The V and J ends lost 10 bases and 4 bases, in that order; junction bases with no gene match: 9. Germline CDR1 is WSHSY and CDR2 is SAAADI. This CDR3 region has 13 residues. The CDR3 here is CATRTGGGTEAFF. The CDR3 coding sequence is TGCGCCACGAGGACAGGAGGAGGCACTGAAGCTTTCTTT.

This chain uses TRBV20-1 with TRBJ2-5; 7 nucleotides match TRBD1. V lost 7 bases and J lost 7; bases outside the gene matches: 12. CDR1 DFQATT and CDR2 SNEGSKA come from the germline V gene (reference sequence). The CDR3 covers 13 residues. The CDR3 loop is CSVRRDSGRTQYF. The CDR3 DNA reads as TGCAGTGTCCGCCGGGACAGTGGAAGGACCCAGTACTTC.

This clonotype was counted a single time. This chain joins TRBV12-3 or TRBV12-4 and TRBJ2-5; 10 positions agree with TRBD2. The CDR3 loop spans 13 amino acids. Losses at the gene ends were 9 bases for V and 2 bases for J; bases not matched to a gene: 3. CDR3: CASGLADQETQYF. In DNA form, the CDR3 reads TGTGCCAGTGGACTAGCGGATCAAGAGACCCAGTACTTC.

The rearrangement uses TRBV20-1 and TRBJ2-7; 9 positions agree with TRBD1. Per germline, CDR1 DFQATT and CDR2 SNEGSKA (reference sequence). Germline trimming cut 6 bases from V and 5 bases from J; bases unmatched to any gene: 8. The CDR3 extends over 13 amino acids. CDR3 DNA: TGCAGTGCGCCGCGACAGGGGGGGAACGAGCAGTACTTC. It yields the protein CSAPRQGGNEQYF.

This clonotype was detected a few times. This rearrangement joins TRBV24-1 to TRBJ2-1; D remains unclear. Trimming shortened V by 5 bases and J by 2 bases, and 6 bases separated the two germline ends. Germline V CDR1 and CDR2: KGHDR, SFDVKD. The CDR3 has 13 amino acids. The CDR3 region has the DNA TGTGCCACCAGTGTCGGAGCCTACAATGAGCAGTTCTTC. Amino acid sequence: CATSVGAYNEQFF.

V and J are TRBV30 and TRBJ2-1; D unclear. The CDR3 spans 11 residues. Trimming removed 5 bases from V and 2 bases from J, with 4 bases in between. Per germline, CDR1 GTSNPN and CDR2 SVGIG (reference sequence). CDR3 in amino acids: CAWAAYNEQFF. DNA of the CDR3: TGTGCCTGGGCGGCCTACAATGAGCAGTTCTTC. Using reference TRBV30 and TRBJ2-1 for the parts outside the CDR3, the full variable domain is SQTIHQWPATLVQPVGSPLSLECTVEGTSNPNLYWYRQAAGRGLQLLFYSVGIGQISSEVPQNLSASRPQDRQFILSSKKLLLSDSGFYLCAWAAYNEQFFGPGTRLTVL.

Only one count was recorded for this clonotype. The V and J genes are TRBV29-1 and TRBJ1-2; D call uncertain. The germline V gene encodes CDR1 SQVTM and CDR2 ANQGSEA. The CDR3 sequence is 12 residues long. The V end was cut by 7 bases, the J end by 8 bases, with 17 bases between. CDR3 region: CSASSLGAGYTF. In DNA form, the CDR3 reads TGCAGCGCCTCATCCCTAGGAGCCGGCTACACCTTC.

J is TRBJ2-1 and V is TRBV5-1; tentative D call: TRBD1 (6 bases). Between the trimmed V and J ends, which lost 4 bases and 5 bases, there was a span of 13 bases. There are 14 residues in the CDR3. Germline-derived CDR1 and CDR2 are SGHRS and YFSETQ. The CDR3 sequence: CASSRITGNNEQFF. CDR3 nucleotide sequence: TGCGCCAGCAGCCGTATTACAGGGAACAATGAGCAGTTCTTC.

J is TRBJ2-6 and V is TRBV27, with 9 bases lining up with TRBD1. Germline V gives CDR1 MNHEY, CDR2 SMNVEV (reference sequence). This CDR3 spans 17 amino acids. V shed 3 bases, J shed 4 bases, and the junction held 7 bases outside the gene matches. DNA for the CDR3: TGTGCCAGCAGTTTTGACAGGGGGACGGCCGGGGCCAACGTCCTGACTTTC. It translates to CASSFDRGTAGANVLTF.

The table lists this clonotype with a count of one. The chain is built from TRBV5-4 and TRBJ1-1; D is perhaps TRBD1 (6 bases). The CDR3 sequence is 15 residues long. Trimming removed 5 bases at V and 1 base at J, with 15 bases between. Germline assignment: CDR1 SGHNT and CDR2 YYREEE (reference sequence). CDR3 nucleotides: TGTGCCAGCAGTTCTAGGGGGGGGTCGAACACTGAAGCTTTCTTT. As protein: CASSSRGGSNTEAFF.

The sample holds one count of this clonotype. J is TRBJ1-5 and V is TRBV30, with D perhaps TRBD1 (6 bases). The CDR3 is 14 residues long. The ends were cut back, 2 bases at V and 5 bases at J, with 13 bases in the middle. Germline values: CDR1 GTSNPN, CDR2 SVGIG (reference sequence). CDR3 DNA: TGTGCCTGGAGTTCCAACAGGGTGTATCAGCCCCAGCATTTT. Translating it yields CAWSSNRVYQPQHF. The full variable domain, with the rest looked up from reference TRBV30 and TRBJ1-5, is SQTIHQWPATLVQPVGSPLSLECTVEGTSNPNLYWYRQAAGRGLQLLFYSVGIGQISSEVPQNLSASRPQDRQFILSSKKLLLSDSGFYLCAWSSNRVYQPQHFGDGTRLSIL.

The chain carries TRBV25-1 and TRBJ1-4; maybe TRBD1 (5 bases). Germline V lookup: CDR1 MGHDK, CDR2 SYGVNS. The CDR3 is 15 residues long. The V end was cut by 1 base, the J end by 8 bases, with 14 bases between. CDR3 sequence reads: CASSEFRGDREKLFF. CDR3 DNA: TGTGCCAGCAGTGAATTTAGGGGCGATCGGGAAAAACTGTTTTTT. The whole variable domain, filled in from reference TRBV25-1 and TRBJ1-4, reads EADIYQTPRYLVIGTGKKITLECSQTMGHDKMYWYQQDPGMELHLIHYSYGVNSTEKGDLSSESTVSRIRTEHFPLTLESARPSHTSQYLCASSEFRGDREKLFFGSGTQLSVL.